This record concerns one TCR beta chain sequence. Its antigen remains unidentified. This sample is part of a study of beta chain features in type 1 diabetes. About the study: Patients shared similar age, gender and cell yields with healthy donors. Regarding the study as a whole: Moderate but significant shortening of TCRB CDR3s was recorded in all four CD4+ subsets from Type 1 diabetes patients.

Since all of the isolated RNA was reverse transcribed, expressed TCRB transcripts were what got sequenced. Clones were sequenced by immunoSEQ multiplex PCR, and TCRdb holds only the in-frame ones, with some missing. The table lists under 70,000 clones, 55% to 75% of them singletons. In germline, CDR1 is LNHDA, CDR2 SQIVND (reference sequence). Trimming took 3 bases from V and 9 from J, leaving 21 bases between them. CDR3 length: 16 amino acids. By way of CD45RO/CCR7/CD25/CD127/CD95/CD27, the CD4+ regulatory, stem cell-like memory, central memory and naive cells were sorted. What was sequenced was stem cell memory CD4+ T cells from blood. The gene calls are TRBV19 and TRBJ2-4; D might be TRBD2 (6 bases). The source of this sequence is a woman aged 25 to 39 with type 1 diabetes. The CDR3 bases are TGTGCCAGTAGTATGGGGTCGGGACTCCCGCCGACCATTCAGTACTTC. Translating it yields CASSMGSGLPPTIQYF. The whole variable domain, filled in from reference TRBV19 and TRBJ2-4, reads DGGITQSPKYLFRKEGQNVTLSCEQNLNHDAMYWYRQDPGQGLRLIYYSQIVNDFQKGDIAEGYSVSREKKESFPLTVTSAQKNPTAFYLCASSMGSGLPPTIQYFGAGTRLSVL.